This T cell receptor (beta chain) was sequenced in a study of blood T cell repertoires in COVID-19. For the study at large: Whether acute or convalescent, the COVID-19 samples came from the United States, Italy and Spain. Sample material is recorded as cDNA or gDNA derived from T cells, B-cell-depleted T cells, or PBMCs.

CDR1 is SGHTA and CDR2 is FQGTGA in the germline V gene. Trimming cost V 1 base and J 4 bases; bases outside gene matches: 6. The CDR3 length is 16 residues. In the original processing: The authors estimated nucleated cell counts from reference gene primer amplification. TCRdb's copy holds only in-frame clones and misses some; the assay was immunoSEQ multiplex PCR. The V and J calls and clone size come from that table; D and trimming were worked out from the DNA. The sample has about 240,000 clones; roughly 80% are singletons. This TCR came from a woman aged 60-75 years with active or convalescent COVID-19. The sequenced sample consisted of peripheral blood. V is TRBV7-3 and J is TRBJ2-1; 8 bases are shared with TRBD2. The CDR3 nucleotides are TGTGCCAGCAGCTTAATGGGGGCTAGCGGGTACAATGAGCAGTTCTTC. Its translation is CASSLMGASGYNEQFF.